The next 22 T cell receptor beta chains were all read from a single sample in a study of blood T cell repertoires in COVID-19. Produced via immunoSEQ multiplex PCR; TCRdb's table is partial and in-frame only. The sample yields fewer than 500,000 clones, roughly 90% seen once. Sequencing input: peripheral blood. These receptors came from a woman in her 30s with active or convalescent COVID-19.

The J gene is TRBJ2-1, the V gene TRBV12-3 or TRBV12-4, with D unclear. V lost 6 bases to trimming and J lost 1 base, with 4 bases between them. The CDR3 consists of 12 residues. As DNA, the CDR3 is TGTGCCAGCAGGGCTTCCTACAATGAGCAGTTCTTC. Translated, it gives CASRASYNEQFF.

For the CDR3, the DNA is TGTGCCAGTACGCAGGGGGCCATGAACACTGAAGCTTTCTTT. Translating gives CASTQGAMNTEAFF. This rearrangement joins TRBV19 to TRBJ1-1; 8 bases fit TRBD1. After removal of 7 bases from V and 0 bases from J, the junction contained 4 bases not matched to a gene. CDR3 length: 14 residues. Germline V gene sequence: CDR1 LNHDA, CDR2 SQIVND (reference sequence).

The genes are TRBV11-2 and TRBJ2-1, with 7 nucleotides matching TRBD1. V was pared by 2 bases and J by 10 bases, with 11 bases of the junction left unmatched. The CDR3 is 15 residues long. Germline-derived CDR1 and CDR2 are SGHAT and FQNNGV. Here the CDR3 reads CASSLNRDRSYEQFF. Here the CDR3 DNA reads TGTGCCAGCAGCTTAAACCGGGACAGAAGCTACGAGCAGTTCTTC.

The CDR3 reads CASSQDVGQLKYF. CDR3 in DNA: TGTGCCAGCAGCCAAGATGTTGGGCAGCTCAAGTATTTT. The chain joins TRBV3-1 (or the pseudogene TRBV3-2) to TRBJ2-3; D gene unclear. The CDR3 is 13 residues long. From germline, CDR1 is LGHDT and CDR2 YNNKEL (reference sequence). The V end was cut by 0 bases, the J end by 13 bases, with 14 bases between.

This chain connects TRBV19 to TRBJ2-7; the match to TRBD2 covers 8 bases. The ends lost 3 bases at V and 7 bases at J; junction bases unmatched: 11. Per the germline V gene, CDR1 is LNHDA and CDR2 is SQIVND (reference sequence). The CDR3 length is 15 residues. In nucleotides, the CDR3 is TGTGCCAGTAGTATCCCCAGCGGGGGAACAGTGGAGCAGTACTTC. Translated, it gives CASSIPSGGTVEQYF.

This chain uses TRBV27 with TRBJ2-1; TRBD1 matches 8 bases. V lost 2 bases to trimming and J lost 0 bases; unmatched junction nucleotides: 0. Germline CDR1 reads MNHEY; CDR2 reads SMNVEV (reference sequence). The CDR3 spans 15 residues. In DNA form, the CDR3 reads TGTGCCAGCAGTTTACAGGGGGCCTCCTACAATGAGCAGTTCTTC. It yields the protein CASSLQGASYNEQFF.

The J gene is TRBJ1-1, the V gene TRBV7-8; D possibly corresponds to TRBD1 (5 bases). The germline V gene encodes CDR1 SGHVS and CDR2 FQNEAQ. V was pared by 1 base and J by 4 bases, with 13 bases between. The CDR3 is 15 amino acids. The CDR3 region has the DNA TGTGCCAGCAGCTTAGAGCCAGGGCGGGGCACTGAAGCTTTCTTT. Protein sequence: CASSLEPGRGTEAFF.

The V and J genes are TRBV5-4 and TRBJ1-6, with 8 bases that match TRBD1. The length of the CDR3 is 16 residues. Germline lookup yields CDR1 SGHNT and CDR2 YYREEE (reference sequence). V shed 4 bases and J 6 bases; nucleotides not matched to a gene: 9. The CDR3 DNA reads TGTGCCAGCAGCCCCACCACAGGGGGTAGTAATTCACCCCTCCACTTT. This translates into CASSPTTGGSNSPLHF.

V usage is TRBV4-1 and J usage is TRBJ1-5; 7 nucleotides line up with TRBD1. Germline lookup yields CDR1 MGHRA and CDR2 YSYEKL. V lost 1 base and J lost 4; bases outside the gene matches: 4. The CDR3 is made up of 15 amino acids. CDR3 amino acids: CASSQGGQYNQPQHF. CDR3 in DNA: TGCGCCAGCAGCCAAGGGGGACAGTATAATCAGCCCCAGCATTTT.

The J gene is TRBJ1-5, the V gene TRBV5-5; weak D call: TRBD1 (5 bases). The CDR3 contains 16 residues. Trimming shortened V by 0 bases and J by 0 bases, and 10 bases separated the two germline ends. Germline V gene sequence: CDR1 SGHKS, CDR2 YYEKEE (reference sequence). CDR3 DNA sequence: TGTGCCAGCAGCTTGGGGGGACTGAATAGCAATCAGCCCCAGCATTTT. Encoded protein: CASSLGGLNSNQPQHF.

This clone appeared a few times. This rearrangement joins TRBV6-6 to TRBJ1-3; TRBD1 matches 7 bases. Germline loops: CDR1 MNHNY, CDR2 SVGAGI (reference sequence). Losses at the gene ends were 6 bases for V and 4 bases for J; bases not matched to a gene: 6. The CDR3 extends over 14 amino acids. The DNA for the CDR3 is TGTGCCAGCAGCCGAGGGACAGTCGGAAACACCATATATTTT. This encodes CASSRGTVGNTIYF.

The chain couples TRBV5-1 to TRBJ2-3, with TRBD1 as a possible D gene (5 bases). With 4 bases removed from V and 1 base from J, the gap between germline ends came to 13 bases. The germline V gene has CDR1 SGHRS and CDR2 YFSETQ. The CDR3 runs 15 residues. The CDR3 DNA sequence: TGCGCCAGCAGCCCGGACACAATCCGCACAGATACGCAGTATTTT. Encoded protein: CASSPDTIRTDTQYF.

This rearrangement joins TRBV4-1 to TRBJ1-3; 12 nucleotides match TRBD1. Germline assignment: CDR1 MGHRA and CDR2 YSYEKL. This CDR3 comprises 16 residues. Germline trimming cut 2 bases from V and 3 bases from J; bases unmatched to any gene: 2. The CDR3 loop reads CASSQWDRGRGNTIYF. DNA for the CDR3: TGCGCCAGCAGCCAATGGGACAGGGGGCGTGGAAACACCATATATTTT.

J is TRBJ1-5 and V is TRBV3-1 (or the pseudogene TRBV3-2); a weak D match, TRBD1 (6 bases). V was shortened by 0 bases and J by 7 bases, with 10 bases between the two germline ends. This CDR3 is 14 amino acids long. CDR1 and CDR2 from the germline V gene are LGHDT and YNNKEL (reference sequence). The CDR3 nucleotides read TGTGCCAGCAGCCAAGATCTTGGGGGCCAGCCCCAGCATTTT. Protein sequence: CASSQDLGGQPQHF.

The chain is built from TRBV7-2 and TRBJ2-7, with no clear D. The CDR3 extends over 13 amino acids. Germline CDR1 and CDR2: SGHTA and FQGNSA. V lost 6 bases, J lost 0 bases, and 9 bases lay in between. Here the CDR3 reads CASSGSVSYEQYF. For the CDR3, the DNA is TGTGCCAGCAGTGGTTCAGTCTCCTACGAGCAGTACTTC.

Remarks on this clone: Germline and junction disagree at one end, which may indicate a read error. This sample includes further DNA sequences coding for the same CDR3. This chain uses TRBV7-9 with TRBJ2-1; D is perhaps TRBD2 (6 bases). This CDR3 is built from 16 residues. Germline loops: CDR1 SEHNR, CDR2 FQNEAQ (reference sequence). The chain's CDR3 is CASSLAQAGGKDEQFF. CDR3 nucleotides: TGTGCCAGCAGCTTAGCGCAGGCGGGCGGGAAGGATGAACAGTTCTTC.

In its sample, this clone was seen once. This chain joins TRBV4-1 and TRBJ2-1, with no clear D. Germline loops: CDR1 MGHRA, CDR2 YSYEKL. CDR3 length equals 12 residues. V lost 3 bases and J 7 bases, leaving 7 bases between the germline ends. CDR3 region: CASSQAENEQFF. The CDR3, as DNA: TGCGCCAGCAGCCAGGCGGAGAATGAGCAGTTCTTC.

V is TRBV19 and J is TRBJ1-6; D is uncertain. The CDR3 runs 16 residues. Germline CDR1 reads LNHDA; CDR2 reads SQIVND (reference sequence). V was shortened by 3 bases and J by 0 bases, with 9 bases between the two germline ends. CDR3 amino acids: CASSMGGNSYNSPLHF. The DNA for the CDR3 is TGTGCCAGTAGTATGGGAGGAAACTCCTATAATTCACCCCTCCACTTT.

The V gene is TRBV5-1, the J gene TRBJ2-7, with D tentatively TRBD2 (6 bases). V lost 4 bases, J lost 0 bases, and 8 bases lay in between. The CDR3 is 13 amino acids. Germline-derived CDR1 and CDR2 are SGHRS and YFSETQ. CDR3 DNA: TGCGCCAGCAGCGTGACTAGCTCCTACGAGCAGTACTTC. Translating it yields CASSVTSSYEQYF.

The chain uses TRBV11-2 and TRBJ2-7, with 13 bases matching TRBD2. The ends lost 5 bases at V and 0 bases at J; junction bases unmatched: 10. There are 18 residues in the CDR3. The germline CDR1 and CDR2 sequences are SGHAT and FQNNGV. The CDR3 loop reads CASSMVLAGGANSYEQYF. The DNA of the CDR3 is TGTGCCAGCAGCATGGTACTAGCGGGAGGGGCTAACTCCTACGAGCAGTACTTC. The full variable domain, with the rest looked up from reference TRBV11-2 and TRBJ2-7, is EAGVAQSPRYKIIEKRQSVAFWCNPISGHATLYWYQQILGQGPKLLIQFQNNGVVDDSQLPKDRFSAERLKGVDSTLKIQPAKLEDSAVYLCASSMVLAGGANSYEQYFGPGTRLTVT.

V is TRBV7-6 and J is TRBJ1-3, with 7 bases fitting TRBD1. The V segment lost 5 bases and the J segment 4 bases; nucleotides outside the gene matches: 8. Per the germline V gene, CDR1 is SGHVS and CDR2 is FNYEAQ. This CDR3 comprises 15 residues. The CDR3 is CASSRTGDAGNTIYF. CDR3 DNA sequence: TGTGCCAGCAGCCGTACAGGGGACGCAGGAAACACCATATATTTT.

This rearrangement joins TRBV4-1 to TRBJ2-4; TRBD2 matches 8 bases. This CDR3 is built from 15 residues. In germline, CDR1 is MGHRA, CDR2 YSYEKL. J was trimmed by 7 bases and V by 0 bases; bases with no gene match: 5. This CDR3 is CASSQDRSSGNIQYF. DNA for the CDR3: TGCGCCAGCAGCCAAGATAGATCTAGCGGGAACATTCAGTACTTC.